The 10 T cell receptor beta chains below were found in one sample sequenced in a study of spatial heterogeneity in lung cancer. Study-level findings and limits: In tumors, expanded intratumoral alpha and beta TCR counts tracked mutation counts.

The sample's time point: sample taken at primary tumor resection. Each CDR3 protein gets one entry after TCRdb re-called the 5' RACE reads with MiXCR. The sample includes under 9,500 distinct CDR3 sequences, roughly 8% of them seen just once. For these receptors, no antigen is known. The sequencing used lung tumor tissue, collected at surgery. The receptors come from a male donor with early-stage non-small cell lung cancer.

Relative to its sample, this clonotype is medium-sized. The rearrangement uses TRBV9 and TRBJ2-3; TRBD1 aligns across 7 bases. There are 16 residues in the CDR3. V was pared by 0 bases and J by 2 bases, with 6 bases of the junction left unmatched. Germline V gene data show CDR1 as SGDLS and CDR2 as YYNGEE. The DNA of the CDR3 is TGTGCCAGCAGCGTAGTAACAGGGGACCTCACAGATACGCAGTATTTT. Translated: CASSVVTGDLTDTQYF.

Ten or more counts support this clonotype. The chain uses TRBV20-1 and TRBJ2-1; a weak D match, TRBD2 (6 bases). Germline V gene lookup returns CDR1 DFQATT and CDR2 SNEGSKA (reference sequence). The ends were cut back, 3 bases at V and 6 bases at J, with 15 bases in the middle. CDR3 length: 14 amino acids. The CDR3 is CSASRDWDLNEQFF. The CDR3 coding sequence is TGCAGTGCTAGCCGGGACTGGGACCTCAATGAGCAGTTCTTC.

This rearrangement joins TRBV5-6 to TRBJ2-5, with D perhaps TRBD1 (5 bases). Germline-derived CDR1 and CDR2 are SGHDT and YYEEEE. The CDR3 length is 13 residues. Trimming cost V 4 bases and J 1 base, with 8 bases left between them. DNA for the CDR3: TGTGCCAGCAGCCCCCAGGGCCAAGAGACCCAGTACTTC. Translating gives CASSPQGQETQYF. Variable domain in full (rest from reference TRBV5-6 and TRBJ2-5): DAGVTQSPTHLIKTRGQQVTLRCSPKSGHDTVSWYQQALGQGPQFIFQYYEEEERQRGNFPDRFSGHQFPNYSSELNVNALLLGDSALYLCASSPQGQETQYFGPGTRLLVL.

Sample share makes this clonotype medium-sized. J is TRBJ2-1 and V is TRBV5-4; 7 positions match TRBD2. The CDR3 has 15 amino acids. V dropped 4 bases and J dropped 8; count of bases not matched to a gene: 12. CDR1 is SGHNT and CDR2 is YYREEE in the germline V gene (reference sequence). CDR3 nucleotide sequence: TGTGCCAGCAGCCTCCGCGGGGGAATGGGTGATGAGCAGTTCTTC. This codes for CASSLRGGMGDEQFF.

This clonotype is labeled as medium-sized (0.01 to 0.1%). The CDR3 loop is CASSTGTSLYNEQFF. The CDR3 DNA reads as TGTGCCAGCAGTACCGGGACTTCTCTTTACAATGAGCAGTTCTTC. V is TRBV6-2 or TRBV6-3 and J is TRBJ2-1; D is perhaps TRBD2 (6 bases). CDR3 length: 15 amino acids. Trimming pared 5 bases from V and 4 bases from J, leaving 15 bases between. Germline V gene sequence: CDR1 MNHEY, CDR2 SVGEGT.

In its sample, this clonotype ranks as medium-sized. The chain joins TRBV7-3 to TRBJ2-3; maybe TRBD2 (5 bases). CDR1 and CDR2 (germline): SGHTA, FQGTGA. CDR3 length: 14 amino acids. The V and J ends lost 5 bases and 5 bases respectively, with 14 bases between them. This chain's CDR3 is CASSRSYGGDTQYF. For the CDR3, the DNA is TGTGCCAGCAGCCGCTCGTACGGAGGAGATACGCAGTATTTT.

By share of the sample, this clonotype is medium-sized. The chain is built from TRBV5-4 and TRBJ2-2; 8 bases fit TRBD1. The CDR3 runs 15 residues. Trimming at V came to 4 bases and at J to 7 bases, leaving 9 bases not matched to a gene. Germline assignment: CDR1 SGHNT and CDR2 YYREEE (reference sequence). The CDR3 bases are TGTGCCAGCAGCCTGGGACAGGCAGGAGACGGGGAGCTGTTTTTT. The encoded protein is CASSLGQAGDGELFF.

By frequency in the sample, this clonotype is medium-sized. The CDR3 reads CASSYSFQGARSETQYF. The CDR3, as DNA: TGTGCCAGCAGTTACTCTTTCCAGGGGGCAAGGTCAGAGACCCAGTACTTC. The chain uses TRBV6-5 and TRBJ2-5, with 8 bases fitting TRBD1. V lost 0 bases, J lost 4 bases, and 10 bases stayed unmatched. Germline V gene sequence: CDR1 MNHEY, CDR2 SVGAGI. The CDR3 extends over 17 amino acids.

This clonotype appeared many times. This chain uses TRBV18 with TRBJ2-7, with D possibly matching TRBD1 (5 bases). The ends were cut back, 4 bases at V and 6 bases at J, with 13 bases in the middle. Germline V gene sequence: CDR1 KGHSH, CDR2 LQKENI. The CDR3 runs 13 residues. The CDR3 DNA is TGTGCCAGCTCACTCTTACAGGAGACCGAGCAGTACTTC. It specifies CASSLLQETEQYF.

Many counts were recorded for this clonotype. The chain links TRBV27 to TRBJ1-2, with 7 bases that match TRBD1. The J segment lost 3 bases and the V segment lost 4 bases, leaving 5 bases of the junction unmatched. Germline CDR1 reads MNHEY; CDR2 reads SMNVEV (reference sequence). This CDR3 spans 14 amino acids. CDR3: CASSSQGRYYGYTF. CDR3 bases: TGTGCCAGCAGTTCACAGGGGCGCTACTATGGCTACACCTTC.